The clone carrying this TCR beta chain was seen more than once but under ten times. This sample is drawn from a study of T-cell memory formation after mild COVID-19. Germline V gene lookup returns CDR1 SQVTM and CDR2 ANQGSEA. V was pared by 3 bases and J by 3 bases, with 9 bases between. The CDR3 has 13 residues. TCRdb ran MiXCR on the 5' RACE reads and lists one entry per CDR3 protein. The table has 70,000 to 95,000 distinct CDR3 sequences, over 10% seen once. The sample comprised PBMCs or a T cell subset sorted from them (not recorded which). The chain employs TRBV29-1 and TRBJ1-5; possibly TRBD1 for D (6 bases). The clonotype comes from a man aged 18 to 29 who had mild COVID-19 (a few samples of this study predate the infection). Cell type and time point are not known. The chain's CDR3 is CSVEGGDNQPQHF. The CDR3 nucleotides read TGCAGCGTTGAGGGGGGCGACAATCAGCCCCAGCATTTT.